The 16 T cell receptor beta chains presented below share a single source sample, sequenced in a study of T cell responses to AZD1222 COVID-19 vaccine. Clones were sequenced by immunoSEQ multiplex PCR, and TCRdb holds only the in-frame ones, with some missing. The table shows roughly 140,000 clones, with approximately 90% occurring only once. The sample was peripheral blood, taken on day 0 of MenACWY control vaccination. The receptors stem from an adult in good health.

CDR3 loop: CASSVRSGGNYEQYF. Here the CDR3 DNA reads TGTGCCAGTAGTGTCCGATCAGGGGGAAACTACGAGCAGTACTTC. The V call is TRBV19, the J call TRBJ2-7, with TRBD1 matching over 7 bases. V gave up 5 bases and J gave up 3 bases; unmatched junction bases: 10. Germline V gives CDR1 LNHDA, CDR2 SQIVND (reference sequence). The CDR3 is 15 residues long.

The genes are TRBV6-1 and TRBJ2-7; D perhaps matches TRBD1 (6 bases). The ends were cut back, 2 bases at V and 7 bases at J, with 15 bases in the middle. The CDR3 is 14 amino acids. Germline V lookup: CDR1 MNHNS, CDR2 SASEGT. The CDR3 reads CASSERVDSTEQYF. The CDR3 DNA follows: TGTGCCAGCAGTGAACGAGTGGACAGTACAGAGCAGTACTTC.

This chain connects TRBV10-3 to TRBJ2-1; the D is unclear. Germline-derived CDR1 and CDR2 are ENHRY and SYGVKD. The V gene lost 7 bases and the J gene lost 8 bases, with 18 bases spanning the gap. The CDR3 covers 14 residues. The CDR3 DNA reads TGTGCCATCAACAAAGGCGGAGTTGCGGATGAGCAGTTCTTC. Translation: CAINKGGVADEQFF.

The chain couples TRBV4-3 to TRBJ1-2; D is ambiguous. Trimming shortened V by 0 bases and J by 4 bases, and 9 bases separated the two germline ends. The CDR3 runs 14 residues. Germline CDR1 is LGHNA and CDR2 is YSLEER. The CDR3 coding sequence is TGCGCCAGCAGCCAAGAGGAAGGGCCCTATGGCTACACCTTC. Translating it yields CASSQEEGPYGYTF.

This clone came up once. CDR3 bases: TGTGCCACTGGTTTGATTCGGGACAGGCATTTT. This gives the protein CATGLIRDRHF. The chain has TRBV28 and TRBJ1-5, with 7 bases fitting TRBD1. CDR1 and CDR2 from the germline V gene are MDHEN and SYDVKM. Germline trimming cut 10 bases from V and 15 bases from J; bases unmatched to any gene: 12. The CDR3 loop spans 11 amino acids.

This clone was seen a handful of times. The junction differs from germline at one of its ends, possibly a read error. The CDR3 region is CASTLSFDGTYEQYF. CDR3 nucleotide sequence: TGTGCCAGCACCTTAAGTTTCGACGGCACCTACGAGCAGTACTTC. The chain combines TRBV7-8 with TRBJ2-7; D uncertain. The CDR3 totals 15 residues. Germline V gene lookup returns CDR1 SGHVS and CDR2 FQNEAQ.

This sequence joins TRBV28 and TRBJ2-7, with D unresolved. The CDR3 contains 12 residues. The germline CDR1 and CDR2 sequences are MDHEN and SYDVKM. Trimming took 6 bases from V and 2 from J, leaving 8 bases between them. The CDR3: CASSTSTYEQYF. The CDR3 nucleotides read TGTGCCAGCAGCACCAGTACCTACGAGCAGTACTTC.

V and J are TRBV28 and TRBJ2-3; 8 bases agree with TRBD2. The germline gives CDR1 MDHEN, CDR2 SYDVKM. V lost 7 bases and J lost 1; bases outside the gene matches: 7. CDR3 length: 15 residues. CDR3 loop: CASTRPAGGTDTQYF. CDR3 coding DNA: TGTGCCAGCACTCGACCAGCGGGAGGCACAGATACGCAGTATTTT.

This chain connects TRBV7-6 to TRBJ1-4; the D is unclear. This CDR3 has 15 residues. Deletions cut 0 bases from V and 0 bases from J, with 5 bases between. CDR1 is SGHVS, CDR2 FNYEAQ, per germline. As DNA, the CDR3 is TGTGCCAGCAGCTTAGCACGGTCAACTAATGAAAAACTGTTTTTT. Translation: CASSLARSTNEKLFF.

This rearrangement joins TRBV5-1 to TRBJ2-7; D is uncertain. This CDR3 spans 12 amino acids. In germline, CDR1 is SGHRS, CDR2 YFSETQ. V lost 3 bases and J 3 bases, leaving 7 bases between the germline ends. The CDR3 reads CASSSGLYEQYF. CDR3 nucleotide sequence: TGCGCCAGCAGCTCGGGCCTCTACGAGCAGTACTTC. Full variable domain (outside the CDR3, taken from reference TRBV5-1 and TRBJ2-7): KAGVTQTPRYLIKTRGQQVTLSCSPISGHRSVSWYQQTPGQGLQFLFEYFSETQRNKGNFPGRFSGRQFSNSRSEMNVSTLELGDSALYLCASSSGLYEQYFGPGTRLTVT.

The rearrangement uses TRBV4-3 and TRBJ2-2, with 9 bases fitting TRBD2. Germline-derived CDR1 and CDR2 are LGHNA and YSLEER. Trimming took 4 bases from V and 7 from J; bases not matched to a gene: 13. The CDR3 extends over 17 amino acids. The CDR3 nucleotides read TGCGCCAGCAGCCGAAATAGCGGGGGTCTCGCTGGCGGGGAGCTGTTTTTT. Translated: CASSRNSGGLAGGELFF.

The rearrangement links TRBV6-2 or TRBV6-3 to TRBJ1-6, with D unresolved. This CDR3 contains 14 residues. V was clipped by 2 bases and J by 6 bases, with 8 bases between them. Germline V CDR1 and CDR2: MNHEY, SVGEGT. The CDR3 sequence: CASSYVTPNSPLHF. In nucleotides, the CDR3 is TGTGCCAGCAGTTACGTGACACCTAATTCACCCCTCCACTTT.

The chain employs TRBV7-2 and TRBJ1-1; unclear D gene. CDR1 is SGHTA, CDR2 FQGNSA, per germline. Between the trimmed V and J ends, which lost 4 bases and 4 bases, there was a span of 10 bases. CDR3 length: 13 residues. CDR3 sequence (DNA): TGTGCCAGCAGCTCCTGGACTCCCACTGAAGCTTTCTTT. Translated: CASSSWTPTEAFF.

The chain uses TRBV6-4 and TRBJ2-3; TRBD1 or TRBD2 may be the D gene (5 bases each). Trimming pared 0 bases from V and 0 bases from J, leaving 22 bases between. This CDR3 is 20 amino acids long. Per the germline V gene, CDR1 is MRHNA and CDR2 is SNTAGT. In DNA form, the CDR3 reads TGTGCCAGCAGTGACTCTTCGGGGCCAAAGCTAGAGAAAAGCACAGATACGCAGTATTTT. It specifies CASSDSSGPKLEKSTDTQYF.

This chain joins TRBV7-2 and TRBJ1-5; D is undetermined. V gave up 3 bases and J gave up 0 bases, with 9 bases separating them. Germline V gene sequence: CDR1 SGHTA, CDR2 FQGNSA. The CDR3 extends over 15 amino acids. The chain's CDR3 is CASSFLGNSNQPQHF. In nucleotides, the CDR3 is TGTGCCAGCAGCTTTCTAGGAAATAGCAATCAGCCCCAGCATTTT.

The CDR3 DNA reads TGTGCCAGCAGTTTATCGGGGGGGAGGTTTGAAGCTTTCTTT. Translated: CASSLSGGRFEAFF. The chain recombines TRBV27 with TRBJ1-1; D might be TRBD1 (5 bases). Trimming shortened V by 0 bases and J by 7 bases, and 12 bases separated the two germline ends. CDR1 and CDR2 from the germline V gene are MNHEY and SMNVEV (reference sequence). CDR3 length equals 14 residues.